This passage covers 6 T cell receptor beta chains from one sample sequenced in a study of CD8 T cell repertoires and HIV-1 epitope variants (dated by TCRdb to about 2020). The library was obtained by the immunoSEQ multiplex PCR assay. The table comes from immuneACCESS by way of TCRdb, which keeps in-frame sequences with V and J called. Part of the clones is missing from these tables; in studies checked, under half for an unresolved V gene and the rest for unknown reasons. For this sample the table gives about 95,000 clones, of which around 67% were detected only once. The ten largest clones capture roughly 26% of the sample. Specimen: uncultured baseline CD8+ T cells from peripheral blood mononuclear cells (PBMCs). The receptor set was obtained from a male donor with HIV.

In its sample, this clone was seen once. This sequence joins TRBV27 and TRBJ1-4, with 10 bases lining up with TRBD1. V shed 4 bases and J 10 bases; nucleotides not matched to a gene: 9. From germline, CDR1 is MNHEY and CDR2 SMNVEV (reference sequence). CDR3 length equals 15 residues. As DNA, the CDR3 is TGTGCCAGCAGTTCGACAGGGGGCGGGCGCAGAAAACTGTTTTTT. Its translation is CASSSTGGGRRKLFF.

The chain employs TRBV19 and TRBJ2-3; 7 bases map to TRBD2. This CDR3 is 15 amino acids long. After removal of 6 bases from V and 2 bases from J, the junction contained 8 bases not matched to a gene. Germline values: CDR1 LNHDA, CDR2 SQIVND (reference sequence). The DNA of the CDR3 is TGTGCCAGTAGCCACTCCGGGACTACCACAGATACGCAGTATTTT. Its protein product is CASSHSGTTTDTQYF.

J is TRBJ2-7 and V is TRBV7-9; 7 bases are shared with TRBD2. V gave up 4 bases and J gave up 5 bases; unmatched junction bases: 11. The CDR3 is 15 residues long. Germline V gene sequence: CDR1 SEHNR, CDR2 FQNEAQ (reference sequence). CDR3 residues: CASSSLTSLGNEQYF. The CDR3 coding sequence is TGTGCCAGCAGCTCCCTGACTAGCCTCGGGAACGAGCAGTACTTC.

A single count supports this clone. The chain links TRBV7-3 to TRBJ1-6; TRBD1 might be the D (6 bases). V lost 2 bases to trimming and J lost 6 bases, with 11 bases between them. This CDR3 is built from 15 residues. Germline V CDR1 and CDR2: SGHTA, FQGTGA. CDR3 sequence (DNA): TGTGCCAGCAGCTTAGAGGGACACAGTAATTCACCCCTCCACTTT. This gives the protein CASSLEGHSNSPLHF.

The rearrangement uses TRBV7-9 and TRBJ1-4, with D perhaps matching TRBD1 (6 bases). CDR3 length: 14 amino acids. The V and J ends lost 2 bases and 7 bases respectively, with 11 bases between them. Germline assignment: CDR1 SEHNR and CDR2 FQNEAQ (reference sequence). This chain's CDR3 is CASSLSGAGEKLFF. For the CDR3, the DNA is TGTGCCAGCAGCTTATCAGGGGCGGGTGAAAAACTGTTTTTT.

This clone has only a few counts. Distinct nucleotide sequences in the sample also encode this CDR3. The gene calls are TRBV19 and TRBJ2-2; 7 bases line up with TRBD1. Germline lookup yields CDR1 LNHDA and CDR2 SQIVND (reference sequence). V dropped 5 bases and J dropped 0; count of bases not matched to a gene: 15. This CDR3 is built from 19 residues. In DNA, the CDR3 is TGTGCCAGTAGTGGCGACAGGGTGATAACCAACGCGAACACCGGGGAGCTGTTTTTT. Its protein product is CASSGDRVITNANTGELFF.